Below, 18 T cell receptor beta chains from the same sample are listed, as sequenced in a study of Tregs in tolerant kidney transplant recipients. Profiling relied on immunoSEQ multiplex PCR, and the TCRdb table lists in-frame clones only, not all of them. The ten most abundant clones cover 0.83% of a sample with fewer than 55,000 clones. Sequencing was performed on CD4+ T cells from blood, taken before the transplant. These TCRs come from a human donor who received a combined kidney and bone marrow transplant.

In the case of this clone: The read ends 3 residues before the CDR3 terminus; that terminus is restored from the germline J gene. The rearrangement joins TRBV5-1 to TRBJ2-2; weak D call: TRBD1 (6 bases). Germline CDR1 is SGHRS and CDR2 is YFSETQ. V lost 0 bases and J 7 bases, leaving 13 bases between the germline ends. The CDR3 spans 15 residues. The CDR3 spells CASSLVAGVGGELFF. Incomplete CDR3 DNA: TGCGCCAGCAGCTTGGTGGCAGGGGTTGGCGGGGAG.

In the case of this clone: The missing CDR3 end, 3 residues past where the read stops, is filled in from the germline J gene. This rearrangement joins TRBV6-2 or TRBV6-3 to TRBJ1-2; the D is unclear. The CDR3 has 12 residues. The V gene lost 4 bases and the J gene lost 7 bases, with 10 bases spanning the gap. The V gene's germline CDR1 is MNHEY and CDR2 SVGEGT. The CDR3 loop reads CASSFTGSGYTF. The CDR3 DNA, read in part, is TGTGCCAGCAGTTTTACCGGGTCTGGC.

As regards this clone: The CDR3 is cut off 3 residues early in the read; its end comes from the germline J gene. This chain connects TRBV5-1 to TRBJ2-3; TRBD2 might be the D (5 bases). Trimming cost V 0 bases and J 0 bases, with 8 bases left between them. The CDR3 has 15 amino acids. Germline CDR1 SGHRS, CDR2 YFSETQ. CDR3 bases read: TGCGCCAGCAGCTTGGGACTACCCAGCACAGATACG. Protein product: CASSLGLPSTDT. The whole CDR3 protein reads CASSLGLPSTDTQYF.

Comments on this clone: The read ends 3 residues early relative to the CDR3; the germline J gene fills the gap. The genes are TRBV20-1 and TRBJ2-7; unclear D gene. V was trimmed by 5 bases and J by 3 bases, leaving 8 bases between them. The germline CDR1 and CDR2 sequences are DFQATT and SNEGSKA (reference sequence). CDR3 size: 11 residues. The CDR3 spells CSARPGYEQYF. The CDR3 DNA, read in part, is TGCAGTGCTCGGCCAGGCTACGAG.

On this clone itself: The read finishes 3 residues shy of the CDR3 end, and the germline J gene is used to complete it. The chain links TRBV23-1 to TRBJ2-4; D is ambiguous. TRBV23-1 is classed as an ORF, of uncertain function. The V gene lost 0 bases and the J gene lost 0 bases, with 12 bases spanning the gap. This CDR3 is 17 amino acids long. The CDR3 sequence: CASSQSSRILAKNIQYF. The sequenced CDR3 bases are TGCGCCAGCAGTCAATCGTCCAGGATTCTAGCCAAAAACATT.

Partial CDR3 DNA: TGCAGTGCTAGAGTTCCTTTAGGGGTACGC. It yields the protein CSARVPLGVR. The entire CDR3 reads CSARVPLGVRAFF. This chain links TRBV20-1 with TRBJ1-1; perhaps TRBD1 as D (5 bases). Sequencing ends 3 residues short of the CDR3 end; the germline J gene provides the rest. Germline lookup yields CDR1 DFQATT and CDR2 SNEGSKA (reference sequence). This CDR3 region has 13 residues.

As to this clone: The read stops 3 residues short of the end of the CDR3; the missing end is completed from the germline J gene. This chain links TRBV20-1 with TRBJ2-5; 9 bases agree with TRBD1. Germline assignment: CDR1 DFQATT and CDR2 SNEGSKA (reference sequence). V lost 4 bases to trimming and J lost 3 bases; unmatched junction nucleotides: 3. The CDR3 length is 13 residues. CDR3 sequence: CSATGTGKETQYF. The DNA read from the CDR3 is TGCAGTGCTACCGGGACAGGGAAAGAGACC.

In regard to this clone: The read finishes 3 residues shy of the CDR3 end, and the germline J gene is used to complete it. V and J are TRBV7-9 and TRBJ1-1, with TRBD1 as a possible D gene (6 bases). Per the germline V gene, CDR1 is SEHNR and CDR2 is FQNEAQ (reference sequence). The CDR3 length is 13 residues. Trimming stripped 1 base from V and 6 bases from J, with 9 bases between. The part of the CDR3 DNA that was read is TGTGCCAGCAGCTTAGACAGGGTTGCTGAA. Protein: CASSLDRVAE. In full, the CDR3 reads CASSLDRVAEAFF.

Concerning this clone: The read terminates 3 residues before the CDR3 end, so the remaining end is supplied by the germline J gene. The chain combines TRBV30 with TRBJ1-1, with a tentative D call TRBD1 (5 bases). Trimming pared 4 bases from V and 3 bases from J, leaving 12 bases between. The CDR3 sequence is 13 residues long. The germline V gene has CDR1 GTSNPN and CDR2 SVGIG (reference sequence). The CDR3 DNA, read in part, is TGTGCCTGGATGAGGCGGGGCTACACTGAA. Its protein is CAWMRRGYTE. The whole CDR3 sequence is CAWMRRGYTEAFF.

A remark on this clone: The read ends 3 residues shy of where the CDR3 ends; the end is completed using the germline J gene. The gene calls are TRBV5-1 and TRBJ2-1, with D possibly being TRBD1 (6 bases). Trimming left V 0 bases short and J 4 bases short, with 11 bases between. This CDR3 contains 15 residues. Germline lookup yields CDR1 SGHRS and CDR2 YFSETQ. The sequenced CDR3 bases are TGCGCCAGCAGCTTGGGTAGAGGGGGTTACAATGAG. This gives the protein CASSLGRGGYNE. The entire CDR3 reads CASSLGRGGYNEQFF.

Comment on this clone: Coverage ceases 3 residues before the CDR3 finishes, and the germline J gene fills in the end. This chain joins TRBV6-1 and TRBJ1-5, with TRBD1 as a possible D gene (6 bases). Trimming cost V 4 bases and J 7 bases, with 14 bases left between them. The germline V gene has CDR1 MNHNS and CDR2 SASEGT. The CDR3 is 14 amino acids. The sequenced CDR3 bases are TGTGCCAGCAGTGGATCAGGGGCCTGGCAGCCC. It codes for CASSGSGAWQP. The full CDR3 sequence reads CASSGSGAWQPQHF.

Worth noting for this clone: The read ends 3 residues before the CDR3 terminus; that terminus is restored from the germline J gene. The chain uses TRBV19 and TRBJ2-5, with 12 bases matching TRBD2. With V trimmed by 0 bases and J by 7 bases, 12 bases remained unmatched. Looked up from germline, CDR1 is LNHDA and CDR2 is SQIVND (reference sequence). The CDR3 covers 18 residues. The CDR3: CASSIDRTSGAQKGTQYF. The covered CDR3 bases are TGTGCCAGTAGTATAGATCGGACTAGCGGGGCCCAAAAGGGGACC.

The CDR3 spells CAWTQGSDNSPLHF. Incomplete CDR3 DNA: TGTGCCTGGACACAGGGGTCCGATAATTCACCC. The V call is TRBV30, the J call TRBJ1-6; 7 nucleotides match TRBD1. The sequence runs out 3 residues before the end of the CDR3; the remainder is reconstructed from the germline J gene. Germline CDR1 is GTSNPN and CDR2 is SVGIG (reference sequence). The CDR3 loop spans 14 amino acids. V lost 4 bases and J lost 5; bases outside the gene matches: 5. Using reference TRBV30 and TRBJ1-6 for the parts outside the CDR3, the full variable domain is SQTIHQWPATLVQPVGSPLSLECTVEGTSNPNLYWYRQAAGRGLQLLFYSVGIGQISSEVPQNLSASRPQDRQFILSSKKLLLSDSGFYLCAWTQGSDNSPLHFGNGTRLTVT.

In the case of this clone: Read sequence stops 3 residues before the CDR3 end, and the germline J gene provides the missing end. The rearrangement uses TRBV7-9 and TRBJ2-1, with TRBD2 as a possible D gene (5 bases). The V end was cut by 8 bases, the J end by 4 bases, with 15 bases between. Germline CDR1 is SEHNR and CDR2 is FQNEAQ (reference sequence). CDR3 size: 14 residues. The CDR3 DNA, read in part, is TGTGCCAGCCTTGGTGCTTCGGGGTACAATGAG. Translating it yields CASLGASGYNE. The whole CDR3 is CASLGASGYNEQFF.

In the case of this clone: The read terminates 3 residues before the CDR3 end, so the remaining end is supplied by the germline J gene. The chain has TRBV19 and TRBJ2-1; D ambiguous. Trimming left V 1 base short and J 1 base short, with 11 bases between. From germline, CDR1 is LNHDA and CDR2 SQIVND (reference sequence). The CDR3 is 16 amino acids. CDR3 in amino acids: CASSIGSAQSYNEQFF. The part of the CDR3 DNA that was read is TGTGCCAGTAGTATAGGATCGGCACAGTCCTACAATGAG.

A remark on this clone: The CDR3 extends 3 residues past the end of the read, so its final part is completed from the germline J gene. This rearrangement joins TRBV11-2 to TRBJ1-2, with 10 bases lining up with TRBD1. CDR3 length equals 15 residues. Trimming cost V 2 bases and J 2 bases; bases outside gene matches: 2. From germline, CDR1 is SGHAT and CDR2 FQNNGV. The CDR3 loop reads CASSLRTGGNYGYTF. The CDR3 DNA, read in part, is TGTGCCAGCAGCTTAAGGACAGGGGGAAACTATGGC.

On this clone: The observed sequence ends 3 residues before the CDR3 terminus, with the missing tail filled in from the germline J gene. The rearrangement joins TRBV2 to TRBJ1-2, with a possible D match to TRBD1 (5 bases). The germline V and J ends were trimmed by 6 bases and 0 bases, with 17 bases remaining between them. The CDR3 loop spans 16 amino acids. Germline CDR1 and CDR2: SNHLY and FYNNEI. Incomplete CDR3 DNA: TGTGCCAGCAGCCTACGGTACAGGACCTCTAACTATGGC. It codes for CASSLRYRTSNYG. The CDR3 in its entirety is CASSLRYRTSNYGYTF.

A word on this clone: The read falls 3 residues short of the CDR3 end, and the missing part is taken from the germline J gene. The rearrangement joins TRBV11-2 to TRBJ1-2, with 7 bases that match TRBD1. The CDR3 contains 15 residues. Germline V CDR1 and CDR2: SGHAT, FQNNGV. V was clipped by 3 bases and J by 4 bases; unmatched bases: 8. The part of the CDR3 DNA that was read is TGTGCCAGCAGCTTTGACGCCGGGACAGTCTATGGC. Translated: CASSFDAGTVYG. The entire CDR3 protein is CASSFDAGTVYGYTF.